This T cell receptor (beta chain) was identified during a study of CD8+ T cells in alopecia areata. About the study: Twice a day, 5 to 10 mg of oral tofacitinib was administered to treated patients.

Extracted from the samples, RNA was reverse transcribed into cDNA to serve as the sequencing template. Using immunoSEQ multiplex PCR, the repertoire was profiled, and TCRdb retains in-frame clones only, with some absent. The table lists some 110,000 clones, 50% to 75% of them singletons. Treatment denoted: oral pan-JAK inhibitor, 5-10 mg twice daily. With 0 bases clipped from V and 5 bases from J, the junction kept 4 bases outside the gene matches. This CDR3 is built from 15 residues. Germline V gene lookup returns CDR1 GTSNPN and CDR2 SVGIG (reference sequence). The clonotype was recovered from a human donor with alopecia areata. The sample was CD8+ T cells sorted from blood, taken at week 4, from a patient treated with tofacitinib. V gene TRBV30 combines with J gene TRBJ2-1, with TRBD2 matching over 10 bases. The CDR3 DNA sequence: TGTGCCTGGAGTGTCTTAGCGGGGGGTAACAATGAGCAGTTCTTC. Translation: CAWSVLAGGNNEQFF.